This T cell receptor beta chain originates from a study of blood T cell repertoires in COVID-19. As for the study in general: Sources were T cells, B-cell-depleted T cells, or PBMCs; the material itself was cDNA or gDNA.

This clone showed up just a few times. V was clipped by 2 bases and J by 1 base, with 21 bases between them. The CDR3 is made up of 19 amino acids. Germline CDR1 reads SGHNT; CDR2 reads YENEEA. As handled by the study authors: Amplification of reference gene primers was used by the study to estimate nucleated cell counts. Repertoires were generated with immunoSEQ multiplex PCR, while TCRdb's copy carries only in-frame clones and drops some. The D gene and trimming were derived from the DNA, and the V and J assignments and clone size from that table. This table has around 250,000 clones, around 82% appearing once.

The rearrangement joins TRBV11-3 to TRBJ2-1; possible D gene TRBD2, 5 bases. The receptor was isolated from a man aged 50-59 years who had recovered from COVID-19. Sequenced sample: PBMCs or T cells enriched from blood (not recorded which). CDR3 sequence (DNA): TGTGCCAGCAGCTTATTTCGTTTGGACTCAAACCCGTCCTACAATGAGCAGTTCTTC. Translating gives CASSLFRLDSNPSYNEQFF.